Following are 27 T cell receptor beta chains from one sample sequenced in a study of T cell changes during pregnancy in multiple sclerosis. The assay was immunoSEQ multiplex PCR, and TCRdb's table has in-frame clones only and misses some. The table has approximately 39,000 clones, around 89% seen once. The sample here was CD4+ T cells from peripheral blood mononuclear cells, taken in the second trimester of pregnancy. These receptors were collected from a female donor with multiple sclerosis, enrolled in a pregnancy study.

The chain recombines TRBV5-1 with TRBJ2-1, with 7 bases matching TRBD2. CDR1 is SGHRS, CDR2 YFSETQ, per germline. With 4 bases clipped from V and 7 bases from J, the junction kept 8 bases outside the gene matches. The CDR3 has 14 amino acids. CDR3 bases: TGCGCCAGCAGCCCAATGGGAGGGCGGAATGAGCAGTTCTTC. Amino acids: CASSPMGGRNEQFF.

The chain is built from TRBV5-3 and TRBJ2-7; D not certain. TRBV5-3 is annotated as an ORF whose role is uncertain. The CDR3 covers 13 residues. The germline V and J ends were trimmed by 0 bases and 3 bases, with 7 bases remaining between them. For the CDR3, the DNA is TGTGCCAGAAGCTTGGTGGCAAACTACGAGCAGTACTTC. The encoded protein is CARSLVANYEQYF.

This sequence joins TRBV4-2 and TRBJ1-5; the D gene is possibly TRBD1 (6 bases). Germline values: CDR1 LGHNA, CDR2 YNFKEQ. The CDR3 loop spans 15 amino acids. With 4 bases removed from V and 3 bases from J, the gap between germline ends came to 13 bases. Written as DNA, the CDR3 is TGTGCCAGCAGCCGAGAACAGGGAAACAATCAGCCCCAGCATTTT. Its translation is CASSREQGNNQPQHF.

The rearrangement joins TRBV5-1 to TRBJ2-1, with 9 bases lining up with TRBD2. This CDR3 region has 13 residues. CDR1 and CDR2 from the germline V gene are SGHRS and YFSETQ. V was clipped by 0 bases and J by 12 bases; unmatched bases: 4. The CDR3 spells CASSLVLAGTQFF. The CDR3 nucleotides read TGCGCCAGCAGCTTGGTCCTAGCGGGGACGCAGTTCTTC.

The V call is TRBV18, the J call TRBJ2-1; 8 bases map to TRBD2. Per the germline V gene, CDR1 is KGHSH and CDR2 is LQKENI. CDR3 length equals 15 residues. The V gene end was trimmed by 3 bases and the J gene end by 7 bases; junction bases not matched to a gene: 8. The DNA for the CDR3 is TGTGCCAGCTCACCTACAGCGGGAGTGTCGAATGAGCAGTTCTTC. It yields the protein CASSPTAGVSNEQFF.

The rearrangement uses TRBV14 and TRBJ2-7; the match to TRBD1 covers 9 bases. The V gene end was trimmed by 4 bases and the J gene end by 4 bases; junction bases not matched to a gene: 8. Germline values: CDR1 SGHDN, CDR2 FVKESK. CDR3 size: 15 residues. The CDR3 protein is CASSPRDRVWYEQYF. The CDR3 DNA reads TGTGCCAGCAGCCCCCGGGACAGGGTATGGTACGAGCAGTACTTC.

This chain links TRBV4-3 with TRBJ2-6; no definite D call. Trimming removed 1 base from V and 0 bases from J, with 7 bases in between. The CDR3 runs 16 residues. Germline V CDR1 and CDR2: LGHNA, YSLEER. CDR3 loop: CASSQGPSSGANVLTF. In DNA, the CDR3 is TGCGCCAGCAGCCAAGGGCCTTCCTCTGGGGCCAACGTCCTGACTTTC.

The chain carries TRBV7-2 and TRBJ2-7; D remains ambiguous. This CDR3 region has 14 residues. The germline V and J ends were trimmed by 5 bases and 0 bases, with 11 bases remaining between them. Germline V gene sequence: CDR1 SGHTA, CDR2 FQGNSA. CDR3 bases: TGTGCCAGCAGCGCGGCGGCGCACTCCTACGAGCAGTACTTC. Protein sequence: CASSAAAHSYEQYF.

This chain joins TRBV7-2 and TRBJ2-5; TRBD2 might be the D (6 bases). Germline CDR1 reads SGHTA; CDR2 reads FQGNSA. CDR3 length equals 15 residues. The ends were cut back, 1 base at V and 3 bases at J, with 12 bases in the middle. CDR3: CASSLGSSGEETQYF. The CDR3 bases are TGTGCCAGCAGCTTAGGATCCTCGGGGGAAGAGACCCAGTACTTC.

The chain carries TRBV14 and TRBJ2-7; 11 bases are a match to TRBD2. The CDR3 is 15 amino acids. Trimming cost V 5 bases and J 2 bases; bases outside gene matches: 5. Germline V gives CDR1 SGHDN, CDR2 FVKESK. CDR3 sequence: CASSRTSGRPYEQYF. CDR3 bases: TGTGCCAGCAGCAGAACTAGCGGGAGACCCTACGAGCAGTACTTC.

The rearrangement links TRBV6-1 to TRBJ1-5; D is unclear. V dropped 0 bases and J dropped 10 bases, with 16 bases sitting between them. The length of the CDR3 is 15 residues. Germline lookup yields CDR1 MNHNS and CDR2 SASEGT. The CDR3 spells CASSEASGRGKPQHF. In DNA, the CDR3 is TGTGCCAGCAGTGAAGCATCCGGTCGGGGAAAACCCCAGCATTTT.

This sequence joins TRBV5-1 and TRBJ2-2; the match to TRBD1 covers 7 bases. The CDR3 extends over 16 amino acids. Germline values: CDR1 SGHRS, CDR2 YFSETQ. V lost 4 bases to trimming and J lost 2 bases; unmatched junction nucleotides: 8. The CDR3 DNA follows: TGCGCCAGCAGCAAAACCGGGACAGAAAACACCGGGGAGCTGTTTTTT. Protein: CASSKTGTENTGELFF.

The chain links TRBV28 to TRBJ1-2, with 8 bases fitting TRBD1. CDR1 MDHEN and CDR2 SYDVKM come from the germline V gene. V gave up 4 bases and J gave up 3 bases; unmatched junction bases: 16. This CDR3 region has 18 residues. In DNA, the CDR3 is TGTGCCAGCAGTTCCACAATTAACTCAGGGGGCCGGGACTATGGCTACACCTTC. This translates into CASSSTINSGGRDYGYTF.

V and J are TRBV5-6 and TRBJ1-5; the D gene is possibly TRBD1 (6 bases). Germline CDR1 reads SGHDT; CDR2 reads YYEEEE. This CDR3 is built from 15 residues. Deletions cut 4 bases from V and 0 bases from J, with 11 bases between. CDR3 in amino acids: CASSRTVYSNQPQHF. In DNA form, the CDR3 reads TGTGCCAGCAGCCGGACAGTTTATAGCAATCAGCCCCAGCATTTT. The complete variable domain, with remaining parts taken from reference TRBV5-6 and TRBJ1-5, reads DAGVTQSPTHLIKTRGQQVTLRCSPKSGHDTVSWYQQALGQGPQFIFQYYEEEERQRGNFPDRFSGHQFPNYSSELNVNALLLGDSALYLCASSRTVYSNQPQHFGDGTRLSIL.

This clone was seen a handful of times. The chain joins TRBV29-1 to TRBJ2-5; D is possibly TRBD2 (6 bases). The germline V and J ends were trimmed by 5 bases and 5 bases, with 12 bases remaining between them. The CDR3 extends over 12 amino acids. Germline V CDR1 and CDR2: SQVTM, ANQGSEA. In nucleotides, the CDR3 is TGCAGCGTTATAAGGAGGGGCGAGACCCAGTACTTC. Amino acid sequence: CSVIRRGETQYF.

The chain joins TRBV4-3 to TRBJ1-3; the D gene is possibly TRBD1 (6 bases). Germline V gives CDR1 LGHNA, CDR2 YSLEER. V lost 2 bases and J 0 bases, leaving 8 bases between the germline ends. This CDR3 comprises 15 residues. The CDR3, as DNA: TGCGCCAGCAGCCAAACAGGGCACTCTGGAAACACCATATATTTT. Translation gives CASSQTGHSGNTIYF.

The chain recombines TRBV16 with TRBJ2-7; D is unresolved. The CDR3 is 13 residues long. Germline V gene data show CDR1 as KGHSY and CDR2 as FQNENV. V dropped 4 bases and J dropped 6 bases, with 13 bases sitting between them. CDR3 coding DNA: TGTGCCAGCAGCCCCGTTGCAGGTCCCGAGCAGTACTTC. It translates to CASSPVAGPEQYF.

The CDR3 protein is CASSIRTGAQYEQYF. As DNA, the CDR3 is TGTGCCAGCAGTATTCGGACAGGGGCGCAGTACGAGCAGTACTTC. The chain links TRBV6-6 to TRBJ2-7; TRBD1 agrees at 9 bases. Germline CDR1 and CDR2: MNHNY and SVGAGI (reference sequence). The ends lost 5 bases at V and 4 bases at J; junction bases unmatched: 9. CDR3 length: 15 residues.

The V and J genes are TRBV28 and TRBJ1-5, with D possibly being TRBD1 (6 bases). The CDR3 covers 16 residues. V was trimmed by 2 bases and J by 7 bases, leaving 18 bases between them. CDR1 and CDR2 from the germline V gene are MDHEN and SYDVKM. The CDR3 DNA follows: TGTGCCAGCAGTTTAAAGGGGCCGGGGGGCTCACAGCCCCAGCATTTT. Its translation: CASSLKGPGGSQPQHF.

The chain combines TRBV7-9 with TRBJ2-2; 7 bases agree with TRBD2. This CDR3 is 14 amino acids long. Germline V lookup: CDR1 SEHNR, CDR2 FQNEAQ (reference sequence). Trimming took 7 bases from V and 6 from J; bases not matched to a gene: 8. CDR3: CASTSGTTPGELFF. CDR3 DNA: TGTGCCAGCACCTCCGGGACTACCCCCGGGGAGCTGTTTTTT.

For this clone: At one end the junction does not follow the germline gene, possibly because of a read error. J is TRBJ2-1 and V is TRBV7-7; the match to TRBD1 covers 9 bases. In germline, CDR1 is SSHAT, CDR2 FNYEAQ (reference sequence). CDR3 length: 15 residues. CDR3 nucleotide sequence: TGTGCTAGCAGCCCCGGGACAGGGATGTACAATGAGCAGTTCTTC. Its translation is CASSPGTGMYNEQFF.

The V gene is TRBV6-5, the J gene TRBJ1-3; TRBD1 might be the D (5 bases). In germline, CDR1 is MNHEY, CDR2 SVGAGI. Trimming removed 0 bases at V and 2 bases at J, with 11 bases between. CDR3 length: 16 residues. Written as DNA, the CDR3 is TGTGCCAGCAGTTACTCGTCAGGGATGGCTGGAAACACCATATATTTT. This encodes CASSYSSGMAGNTIYF.

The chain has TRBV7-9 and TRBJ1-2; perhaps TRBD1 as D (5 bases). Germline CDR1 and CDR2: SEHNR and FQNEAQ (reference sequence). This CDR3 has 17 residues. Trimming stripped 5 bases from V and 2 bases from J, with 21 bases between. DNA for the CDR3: TGTGCCAGCAGCCCTCCGACAGCGTTTTACAGGAACTATGGCTACACCTTC. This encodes CASSPPTAFYRNYGYTF.

The CDR3 here is CASSLFGTEAFF. CDR3 coding DNA: TGTGCCAGCAGCTTGTTCGGCACTGAAGCTTTCTTT. The chain has TRBV5-6 and TRBJ1-1, with no clear D. V was shortened by 1 base and J by 4 bases, with 5 bases between the two germline ends. The germline CDR1 and CDR2 sequences are SGHDT and YYEEEE. The CDR3 is 12 amino acids.

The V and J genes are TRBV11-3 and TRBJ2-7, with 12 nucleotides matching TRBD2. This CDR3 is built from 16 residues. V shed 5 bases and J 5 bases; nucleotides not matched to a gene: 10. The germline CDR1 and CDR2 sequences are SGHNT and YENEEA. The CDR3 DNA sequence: TGTGCCAGCAGCGAGACTAGCGGGAGCACGGCTCACGAGCAGTACTTC. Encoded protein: CASSETSGSTAHEQYF.

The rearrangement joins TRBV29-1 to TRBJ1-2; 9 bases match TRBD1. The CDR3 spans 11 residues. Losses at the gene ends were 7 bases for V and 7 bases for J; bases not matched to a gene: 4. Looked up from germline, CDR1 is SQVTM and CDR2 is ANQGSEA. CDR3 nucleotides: TGCAGCGCGGGACAGGGACTTGGCTACACCTTC. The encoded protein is CSAGQGLGYTF.

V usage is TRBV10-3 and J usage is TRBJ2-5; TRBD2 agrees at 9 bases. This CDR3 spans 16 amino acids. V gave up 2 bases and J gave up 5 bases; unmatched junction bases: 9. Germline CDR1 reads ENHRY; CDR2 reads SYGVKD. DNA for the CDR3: TGTGCCATCAGTGAGAGAATAGCGGGAGTAGGTGAGACCCAGTACTTC. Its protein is CAISERIAGVGETQYF.